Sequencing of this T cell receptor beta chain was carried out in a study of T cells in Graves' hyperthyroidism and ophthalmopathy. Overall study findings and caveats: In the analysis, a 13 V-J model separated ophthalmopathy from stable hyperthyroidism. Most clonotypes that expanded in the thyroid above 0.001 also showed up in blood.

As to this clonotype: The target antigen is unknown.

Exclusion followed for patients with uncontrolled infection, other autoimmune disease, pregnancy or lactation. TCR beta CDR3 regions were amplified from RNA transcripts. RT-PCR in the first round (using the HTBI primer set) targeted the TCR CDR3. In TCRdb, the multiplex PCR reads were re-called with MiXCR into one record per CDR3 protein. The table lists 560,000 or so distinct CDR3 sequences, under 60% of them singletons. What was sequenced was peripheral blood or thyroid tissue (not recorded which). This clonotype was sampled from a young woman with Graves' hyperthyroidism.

The CDR3 DNA reads as TGTGCCAGCAGCCCTTATGGGACAGCCCGCTACGAGCAGTACTTC. This codes for CASSPYGTARYEQYF. The chain joins TRBV9 to TRBJ2-7, with 7 bases identical to TRBD1. Unmatched junction bases numbered 10, after V lost 4 bases and J lost 3 bases. The CDR3 sequence is 15 residues long. Per the germline V gene, CDR1 is SGDLS and CDR2 is YYNGEE.